This T cell receptor (beta chain) was identified in a study of CD8 T cells in Susac syndrome. RNA totalling about 0.5 to 1 ug underwent reverse transcription with random hexamers. A multiplex approach, immunoSEQ multiplex PCR, amplified TCR beta CDR3 across 54 Vbeta and 13 Jbeta. One entry per CDR3 protein, called by TCRdb with MiXCR from the immunoSEQ multiplex PCR reads. The sample contains roughly 130,000 distinct CDR3 sequences, around 94% of which appear only once. Blood CD8+ and CD4+ T cells underwent high-throughput TCR beta sequencing. Control patients had untreated stable or active relapsing-remitting multiple sclerosis by revised McDonald criteria. TEMRA cells were FACS-enriched, unlike CD8+ and CD4+ T cells, which were negatively isolated. The clonotype originates from a human donor with multiple sclerosis. The sequencing sample was made of CD4+ T cells from PBMCs.

Written as DNA, the CDR3 is TGCAGCGTTCTGGCTTACTCCTATGGCTACACCTTC. It is translated as CSVLAYSYGYTF. The chain carries TRBV29-1 and TRBJ1-2; D is undetermined. This CDR3 contains 12 residues. The V end was cut by 5 bases, the J end by 4 bases, with 11 bases between. The germline V gene encodes CDR1 SQVTM and CDR2 ANQGSEA.